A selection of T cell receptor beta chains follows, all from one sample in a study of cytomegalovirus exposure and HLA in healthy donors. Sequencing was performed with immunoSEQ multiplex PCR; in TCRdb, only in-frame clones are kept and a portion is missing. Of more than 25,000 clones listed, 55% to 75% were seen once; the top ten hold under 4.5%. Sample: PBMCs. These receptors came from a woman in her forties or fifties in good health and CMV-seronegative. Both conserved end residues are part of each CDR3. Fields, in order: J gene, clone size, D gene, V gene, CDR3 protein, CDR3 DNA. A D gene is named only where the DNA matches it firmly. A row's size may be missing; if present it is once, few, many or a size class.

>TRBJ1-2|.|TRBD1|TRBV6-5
CASSAQGAYYGYTF
TGTGCCAGCAGCGCACAGGGGGCTTACTATGGCTACACCTTC
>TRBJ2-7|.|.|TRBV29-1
CSVSQGSREQYF
TGCAGCGTTTCACAGGGTTCGCGGGAGCAGTACTTC
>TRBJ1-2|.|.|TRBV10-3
CAISESGTDYGYTF
TGTGCCATCAGTGAGTCGGGCACCGACTATGGCTACACCTTC
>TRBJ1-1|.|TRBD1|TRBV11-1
CASKRQGPTLNTEAFF
TGTGCCAGCAAACGACAGGGACCCACCTTGAACACTGAAGCTTTCTTT
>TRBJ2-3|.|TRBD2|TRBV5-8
CASRTSGGTDTQYF
TGTGCCAGCAGGACTAGCGGTGGCACAGATACGCAGTATTTT
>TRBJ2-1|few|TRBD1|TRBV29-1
CSARGTGGWDEQFF
TGCAGCGCAAGAGGGACAGGGGGCTGGGATGAGCAGTTCTTC
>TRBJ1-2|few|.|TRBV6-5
CASSYSGAQDGYTF
TGTGCCAGCAGTTACTCAGGGGCCCAGGATGGCTACACCTTC
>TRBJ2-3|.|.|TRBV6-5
CASSRGFTDTQYF
TGTGCCAGCAGTAGAGGATTCACAGATACGCAGTATTTT
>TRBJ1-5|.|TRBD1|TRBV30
CAWGGQAAGNQPQPF
TGTGCCTGGGGGGGACAGGCGGCGGGCAATCAGCCCCAGCCTTTT
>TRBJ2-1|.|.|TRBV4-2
CASSQETSNSYNEQFF
TGTGCCAGCAGCCAAGAAACTAGTAATTCCTACAATGAGCAGTTCTTC
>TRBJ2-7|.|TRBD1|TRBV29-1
CSAVRDRAPYEQYF
TGCAGCGCTGTGCGGGACAGGGCCCCCTACGAGCAGTACTTC
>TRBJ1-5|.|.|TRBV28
CASSSRDQPQHF
TGTGCCAGCTCATCGAGGGATCAGCCCCAGCATTTT
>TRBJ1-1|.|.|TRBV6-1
CASSDPFGQEAFF
TGTGCCAGCAGTGACCCGTTTGGACAGGAAGCTTTCTTT
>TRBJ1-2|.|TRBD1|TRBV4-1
CASSQTGARVTAGYTF
TGCGCCAGCAGCCAGACAGGGGCTCGTGTCACAGCTGGCTACACCTTC
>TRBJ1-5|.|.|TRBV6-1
CASSDQGRRQPQHF
TGTGCCAGCAGTGATCAGGGGCGGCGGCAGCCCCAGCATTTT
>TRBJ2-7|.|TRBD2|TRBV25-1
CASSGRTSSEQYF
TGTGCCAGCAGTGGGCGGACTAGCAGCGAGCAGTACTTC
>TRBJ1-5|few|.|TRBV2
CASSAPGQNQPQHF
TGTGCCAGCAGTGCCCCAGGACAGAATCAGCCCCAGCATTTT
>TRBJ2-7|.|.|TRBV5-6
CASTLAGSGEQYF
TGTGCCAGCACACTGGCGGGAAGTGGCGAGCAGTACTTC
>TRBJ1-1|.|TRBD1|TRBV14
CASSQGDRGAEAFF
TGTGCCAGCAGCCAAGGGGACAGGGGGGCTGAAGCTTTCTTT
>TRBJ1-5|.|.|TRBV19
CASSIDRGNGQPQHF
TGTGCCAGTAGTATAGATCGAGGGAACGGTCAGCCCCAGCATTTT
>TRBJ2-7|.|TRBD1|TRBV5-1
CASSQVQRDRGNEQYF
TGCGCCAGCAGCCAAGTCCAGCGGGACAGGGGTAACGAGCAGTACTTC
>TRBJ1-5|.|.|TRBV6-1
CASSEASGSNQPQHF
TGTGCCAGCAGTGAGGCTTCGGGGAGCAATCAGCCCCAGCATTTT
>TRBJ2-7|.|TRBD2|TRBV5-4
CASSPSGGAKEYEQYF
TGTGCCAGCAGCCCTAGCGGGGGGGCGAAGGAGTACGAGCAGTACTTC
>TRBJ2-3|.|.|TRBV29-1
CSVSQRTTDTQYF
TGCAGCGTTTCACAAAGGACTACAGATACGCAGTATTTT
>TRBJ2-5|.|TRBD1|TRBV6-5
CASRRGRETQYF
TGTGCCAGCAGAAGGGGGCGAGAGACCCAGTACTTC
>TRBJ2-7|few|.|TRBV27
CASRERRNYEQYF
TGTGCCAGCAGGGAGAGGAGGAACTACGAGCAGTACTTC
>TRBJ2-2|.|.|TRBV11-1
CASSLGRRTNTGELFF
TGTGCCAGCAGCTTAGGTAGGAGAACGAACACCGGGGAGCTGTTTTTT
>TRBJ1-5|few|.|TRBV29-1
CSVATGTNTQPQHF
TGCAGCGTAGCTACAGGGACGAATACTCAGCCCCAGCATTTT
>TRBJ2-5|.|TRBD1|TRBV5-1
CASSTDRVKTQYF
TGCGCCAGCAGCACCGACAGGGTGAAGACCCAGTACTTC
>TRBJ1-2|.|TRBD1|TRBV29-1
CSVIRDRSYTF
TGCAGCGTTATCCGGGACAGGAGCTACACCTTC
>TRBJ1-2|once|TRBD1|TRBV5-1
CASSLDRGYGYTF
TGCGCCAGCAGCTTGGACAGGGGCTATGGCTACACCTTC
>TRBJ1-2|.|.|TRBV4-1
CASSPVLLGQGGGGLYGYTF
TGCGCCAGCAGCCCCGTATTACTGGGCCAGGGAGGGGGGGGGCTCTATGGCTACACCTTC
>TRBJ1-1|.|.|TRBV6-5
CASSAGQRNTEAFF
TGTGCCAGCAGTGCAGGACAGCGGAACACTGAAGCTTTCTTT
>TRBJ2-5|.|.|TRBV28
CASTQGGQETQYF
TGTGCCAGCACACAGGGAGGGCAAGAGACCCAGTACTTC
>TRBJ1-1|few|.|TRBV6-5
CASSRKWGHTEAFF
TGTGCCAGCAGTAGGAAATGGGGGCACACTGAAGCTTTCTTT
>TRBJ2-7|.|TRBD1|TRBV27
CASSRQGTALYEQYF
TGTGCCAGCAGCCGCCAGGGGACAGCTCTATACGAGCAGTACTTC
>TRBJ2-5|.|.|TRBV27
CASSSGFGETQYF
TGTGCCAGCAGTTCAGGGTTCGGGGAGACCCAGTACTTC
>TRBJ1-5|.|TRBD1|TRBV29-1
CSVRDSNSNQPQHF
TGCAGCGTTCGGGACAGTAATAGCAATCAGCCCCAGCATTTT
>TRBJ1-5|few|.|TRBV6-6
CASTTLGGNQPQHF
TGTGCCAGCACCACCCTGGGAGGCAATCAGCCCCAGCATTTT
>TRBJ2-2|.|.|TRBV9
CASSPPRGNTGELFF
TGTGCCAGCAGCCCCCCCCGCGGGAACACCGGGGAGCTGTTTTTT